This T cell receptor (beta chain) was captured by sequencing in a study of Graves' ophthalmopathy and Graves' hyperthyroidism. Study outcomes and limitations: The model's prediction of ophthalmopathy progression had just over 70% sensitivity and roughly 72% specificity.

Amplification of TCR beta CDR3 regions used RNA transcripts. Second-round multiplex PCR came after first-round RT-PCR with HTBI primers. In TCRdb, the multiplex PCR reads were re-called with MiXCR into one record per CDR3 protein. The table records about 400,000 distinct CDR3 sequences, roughly 18% of them present only once. Note on this clonotype: Its antigen is undetermined.

This CDR3 spans 13 amino acids. Germline-derived CDR1 and CDR2 are MNHEY and SVGEGT. Trimming shortened V by 0 bases and J by 6 bases, and 9 bases separated the two germline ends. This receptor was identified in a woman under 30 with Graves' ophthalmopathy. Sample: peripheral blood. The J gene is TRBJ2-7, the V gene TRBV6-2 or TRBV6-3; the D call may be TRBD1 or TRBD2 (5 bases each). The CDR3: CASSYSIGTEQYF. The DNA of the CDR3 is TGTGCCAGCAGTTACTCGATCGGGACCGAGCAGTACTTC.